Sequencing of this T cell receptor (beta chain) was carried out in a study of shared clonotypes between healthy human individuals. It was at deep level that the assay was run. Data came from immunoSEQ multiplex PCR; TCRdb stores just in-frame clones and leaves some out. The sample lists a few million clones; just over 90% were seen once. This CDR3 has 17 residues. The trim removed 4 bases at V and 4 bases at J, leaving 12 bases unmatched. CDR1 SNHLY and CDR2 FYNNEI come from the germline V gene. The clonotype was recovered from a man in his late teens or twenties in good health. Some clones in this sample may be carry-over from other donors' samples. V is TRBV2 and J is TRBJ1-2; 10 bases map to TRBD1. The sequenced material came from naive CD4+ T cells from PBMCs. The sample's subset: CD45RA+ positively selected. CDR3 residues: CASSAPGTGVRVYGYTF. The CDR3 DNA sequence: TGTGCCAGCAGTGCTCCCGGGACAGGGGTGAGGGTCTATGGCTACACCTTC.